This TCR beta chain was identified in a study of T cells in Graves' hyperthyroidism and ophthalmopathy. Study overall: Peripheral blood draws took place at initial diagnosis, ahead of any treatment. Notes on the study in general: Most expanded thyroid clonotypes above 0.001 recurred in blood. With a median lead of approximately six months before onset, the model predicted ophthalmopathy.

RNA transcripts provided the source from which TCR beta CDR3 regions were amplified. First-round RT-PCR of the TCR CDR3 relied on the HTBI primer set. TCRdb processed the multiplex PCR reads anew with MiXCR; each CDR3 protein has one entry. The profile shows under 600,000 distinct CDR3 sequences, about a sixth of them singletons. The table lists this clonotype with many counts. Its antigen is unidentified. V shed 1 base and J 4 bases; nucleotides not matched to a gene: 2. CDR1 is DFQATT, CDR2 SNEGSKA, per germline (reference sequence). The CDR3 has 15 residues. Ophthalmopathy patients showed a Clinical Activity Score of at least 3, NOSPECS grade of at least 4 and duration under 3 months.

This sequence originates from a woman in her 40s with Graves' ophthalmopathy. The sequencing input was blood. This chain connects TRBV20-1 to TRBJ2-5, with TRBD2 identical over 14 bases. CDR3 residues: CSARGLAGGRETQYF. CDR3 DNA sequence: TGCAGTGCTAGAGGACTAGCGGGGGGGCGAGAGACCCAGTACTTC.